This passage covers 19 T cell receptor beta chains from one sample sequenced in a study of shared T cell receptors in the human thymus. Method: immunoSEQ multiplex PCR; TCRdb's copy keeps in-frame clones and lacks some. The data hold some 700,000 clones, with roughly 88% observed a single time. The same specimen was also included in a second study, on human thymus T cells.

Sequencing was done on a sample of thymocytes. The source of these receptors is a girl under three years old with a congenital heart defect.

V usage is TRBV25-1 and J usage is TRBJ1-2; possibly TRBD1 for D (6 bases). The length of the CDR3 is 12 residues. V lost 7 bases and J lost 5, with 11 bases in between. Germline V gene sequence: CDR1 MGHDK, CDR2 SYGVNS. CDR3 loop: CASKDSLYGYTF. The CDR3 coding sequence is TGTGCCAGCAAGGACAGCCTATATGGCTACACCTTC.

This clone has a single count. V usage is TRBV18 and J usage is TRBJ1-6; weak D call: TRBD1 (5 bases). This CDR3 has 16 amino acids. The V and J ends lost 2 bases and 10 bases respectively, with 18 bases between them. Germline V gives CDR1 KGHSH, CDR2 LQKENI. The DNA of the CDR3 is TGTGCCAGCTCACCATCTTCGCGGGACGAGGTCTCACCCCTCCACTTT. It specifies CASSPSSRDEVSPLHF.

V usage is TRBV10-3 and J usage is TRBJ1-2, with D possibly matching TRBD1 (5 bases). V gave up 2 bases and J gave up 4 bases, with 17 bases separating them. The CDR3 is 16 amino acids. Germline V lookup: CDR1 ENHRY, CDR2 SYGVKD. The CDR3 spells CAISEEIGGGIYGYTF. The CDR3 nucleotides read TGTGCCATCAGTGAGGAAATTGGGGGAGGGATCTATGGCTACACCTTC.

The V gene is TRBV11-2, the J gene TRBJ1-2; no clear D gene. This CDR3 has 16 amino acids. Germline-derived CDR1 and CDR2 are SGHAT and FQNNGV. V lost 1 base and J 3 bases, leaving 15 bases between the germline ends. The CDR3 bases are TGTGCCAGCAGCTTAGCGGAGGGCTTCCCCCACTATGGCTACACCTTC. Residues: CASSLAEGFPHYGYTF.

This chain uses TRBV2 with TRBJ1-2; TRBD1 matches 10 bases. Germline CDR1 reads SNHLY; CDR2 reads FYNNEI. V gave up 3 bases and J gave up 4 bases; unmatched junction bases: 5. The CDR3 has 15 residues. The CDR3 nucleotides are TGTGCCAGCAGTGATTTGGGACAGGGGACCTATGGCTACACCTTC. This gives the protein CASSDLGQGTYGYTF.

The V call is TRBV5-1, the J call TRBJ2-7; D uncertain. The CDR3 extends over 17 amino acids. The V end lost 4 bases, the J end lost 5 bases, and 25 bases lay between the germline ends. Germline CDR1 reads SGHRS; CDR2 reads YFSETQ. The CDR3 nucleotides read TGCGCCAGCAGCCGAACTACACTCATTGGAACATCGGACGAGCAGTACTTC. Translation gives CASSRTTLIGTSDEQYF.

The DNA of the CDR3 is TGCGCCAGCAGCCAAGATAATTGGCGGCATCGGCCCCAGCATTTT. Translated: CASSQDNWRHRPQHF. The chain has TRBV4-1 and TRBJ1-5; unclear D gene. CDR3 length: 15 amino acids. Germline CDR1 reads MGHRA; CDR2 reads YSYEKL. V was clipped by 0 bases and J by 9 bases, with 15 bases between them.

A few counts support this clone. This chain joins TRBV7-2 and TRBJ1-1; a weak D match, TRBD1 (6 bases). CDR1 is SGHTA, CDR2 FQGNSA, per germline. The CDR3 consists of 15 residues. Trimming left V 5 bases short and J 4 bases short, with 17 bases between. The CDR3 bases are TGTGCCAGCAGCCCCCTACAGGGTCCAGGCACTGAAGCTTTCTTT. Translating gives CASSPLQGPGTEAFF.

This clone was recorded once. This rearrangement joins TRBV5-1 to TRBJ1-2; a weak D match, TRBD1 (6 bases). This CDR3 contains 14 residues. Deletions cut 4 bases from V and 5 bases from J, with 15 bases between. The germline CDR1 and CDR2 sequences are SGHRS and YFSETQ. Written as DNA, the CDR3 is TGCGCCAGCAGCAGGACAACAGGGTCATATGGCTACACCTTC. As protein: CASSRTTGSYGYTF.

The chain is built from TRBV4-1 and TRBJ2-7; TRBD2 is a possible D gene (6 bases). V shed 1 base and J shed 3 bases, with 13 bases lying between them. CDR3 length: 15 amino acids. Germline CDR1 and CDR2: MGHRA and YSYEKL. In DNA form, the CDR3 reads TGCGCCAGCAGCCAAGGGCGGGGAACCCACTACGAGCAGTACTTC. This translates into CASSQGRGTHYEQYF.

This clone was seen just once. V is TRBV28 and J is TRBJ1-5; D uncertain. Germline lookup yields CDR1 MDHEN and CDR2 SYDVKM. This CDR3 spans 20 amino acids. V lost 7 bases, J lost 2 bases, and 30 bases lay in between. The CDR3 sequence: CASTRLGLDGTRSGNQPQHF. CDR3 coding DNA: TGTGCCAGCACTAGATTGGGATTGGACGGAACTAGGAGTGGCAATCAGCCCCAGCATTTT.

V usage is TRBV6-1 and J usage is TRBJ2-5; 9 nucleotides align to TRBD1. Losses at the gene ends were 7 bases for V and 5 bases for J; bases not matched to a gene: 8. The CDR3 has 14 residues. Germline V lookup: CDR1 MNHNS, CDR2 SASEGT. The DNA for the CDR3 is TGTGCCAGCAAAGCCGGACAGGGGTTGGAGACCCAGTACTTC. It specifies CASKAGQGLETQYF.

This chain joins TRBV18 and TRBJ1-5; 7 bases are a match to TRBD1. Per germline, CDR1 KGHSH and CDR2 LQKENI. The CDR3 is 20 residues long. J was trimmed by 0 bases and V by 3 bases; bases with no gene match: 17. The CDR3 protein is CASSPTRDRVPSYSNQPQHF. The DNA of the CDR3 is TGTGCCAGCTCACCTACCCGTGACAGGGTCCCATCGTATAGCAATCAGCCCCAGCATTTT. The full variable domain, rest sourced from reference TRBV18 and TRBJ1-5, is NAGVMQNPRHLVRRRGQEARLRCSPMKGHSHVYWYRQLPEEGLKFMVYLQKENIIDESGMPKERFSAEFPKEGPSILRIQQVVRGDSAAYFCASSPTRDRVPSYSNQPQHFGDGTRLSIL.

The CDR3 protein is CASSPPERVKAFF. The CDR3 coding sequence is TGTGCCAGCAGCCCCCCCGAGAGGGTTAAAGCTTTCTTT. This chain connects TRBV7-3 to TRBJ1-1; D gene uncertain. This CDR3 comprises 13 residues. Trimming removed 5 bases at V and 9 bases at J, with 16 bases between. Germline V lookup: CDR1 SGHTA, CDR2 FQGTGA. Full variable domain (missing parts from reference TRBV7-3 and TRBJ1-1): GAGVSQTPSNKVTEKGKYVELRCDPISGHTALYWYRQSLGQGPEFLIYFQGTGAADDSGLPNDRFFAVRPEGSVSTLKIQRTERGDSAVYLCASSPPERVKAFFGQGTRLTVV.

The CDR3 loop reads CASSLTGQVSEQYF. The CDR3 DNA reads as TGCGCCAGCAGCCTGACGGGACAGGTCTCCGAGCAGTACTTC. The chain is built from TRBV4-3 and TRBJ2-7; 8 positions agree with TRBD1. J was trimmed by 6 bases and V by 4 bases; bases with no gene match: 8. CDR3 length equals 14 residues. Germline V lookup: CDR1 LGHNA, CDR2 YSLEER.

This clone showed up just a few times. This chain uses TRBV5-1 with TRBJ1-6; D perhaps matches TRBD1 (6 bases). Trimming took 0 bases from V and 6 from J, leaving 19 bases between them. The CDR3 is 18 amino acids. CDR1 is SGHRS, CDR2 YFSETQ, per germline. CDR3 sequence: CASSLAESLVDSNSPLHF. CDR3 sequence (DNA): TGCGCCAGCAGCTTGGCCGAGTCGTTGGTGGACAGTAATTCACCCCTCCACTTT. The variable domain in full, with the rest retrieved from reference TRBV5-1 and TRBJ1-6, is KAGVTQTPRYLIKTRGQQVTLSCSPISGHRSVSWYQQTPGQGLQFLFEYFSETQRNKGNFPGRFSGRQFSNSRSEMNVSTLELGDSALYLCASSLAESLVDSNSPLHFGNGTRLTVT.

J is TRBJ2-1 and V is TRBV9; 12 bases line up with TRBD2. The germline V gene has CDR1 SGDLS and CDR2 YYNGEE. This CDR3 has 19 amino acids. Germline trimming cut 3 bases from V and 0 bases from J; bases unmatched to any gene: 10. DNA for the CDR3: TGTGCCAGCAGCGCTAAGGGACTAGCGGGCCTCAGCTCCTACAATGAGCAGTTCTTC. It translates to CASSAKGLAGLSSYNEQFF.

The chain is built from TRBV19 and TRBJ1-4; TRBD1 is a possible D gene (6 bases). The CDR3 is made up of 17 amino acids. Trimming took off 3 bases at V and 7 bases at J, with 21 bases between the two ends. Germline values: CDR1 LNHDA, CDR2 SQIVND (reference sequence). The CDR3 sequence: CASSMTGQLVRVEKLFF. The CDR3 nucleotides are TGTGCCAGTAGTATGACCGGACAGCTAGTTCGGGTTGAAAAACTGTTTTTT.

CDR3 DNA sequence: TGTGCCAGCCCACAGGGACAGATAGGGTCCACCTACTCCTACGAGCAGTACTTC. Amino acid sequence: CASPQGQIGSTYSYEQYF. The rearrangement links TRBV18 to TRBJ2-7, with 7 bases identical to TRBD1. Trimming took 8 bases from V and 0 from J; bases not matched to a gene: 19. Germline loops: CDR1 KGHSH, CDR2 LQKENI. This CDR3 is built from 18 residues.